Only a few counts were recorded for the clone carrying this TCR beta chain. Its matching antigen is unknown. This record belongs to a study of beta chain features in type 1 diabetes. As for the study in general: Patients shared similar age, gender and cell yields with healthy donors. Points from the study as a whole: For Type 1 diabetes patients, all four CD4+ subsets carried TCRB CDR3s that were moderately but significantly shorter. In the patient group, naive, central memory and Treg TCRB repertoires seemed more alike than in the healthy donor group.

V was trimmed by 4 bases and J by 7 bases, leaving 10 bases between them. Germline assignment: CDR1 SGHAT and CDR2 FQNNGV. CDR3 size: 12 residues. Of the isolated RNA, all was reverse transcribed, and so the sequenced material was expressed TCRB transcripts. Clones were sequenced by immunoSEQ multiplex PCR, and TCRdb holds only the in-frame ones, with some missing. The sample has approximately 360,000 clones, 10% to 15% seen once; the top ten hold 0.0095% to 0.013%. The V call is TRBV11-2, the J call TRBJ2-5, with D perhaps TRBD2 (5 bases). This TCR was recovered from a woman aged 18-29 years with type 1 diabetes. The sample was naive CD4+ T cells from blood. In DNA, the CDR3 is TGTGCCAGCAGCTCCGAAGGAGGGACCCAGTACTTC. This gives the protein CASSSEGGTQYF.